This is a list of T cell receptor beta chains from one sample in a study of blood T cell repertoires in COVID-19. TCRdb keeps only in-frame clones here, not all; method: immunoSEQ multiplex PCR. The sample shows about 190,000 clones, around 84% of them seen only once. Sequencing was done on a sample of PBMCs or T cells enriched from blood (not recorded which). The receptors were sampled from a woman in her 30s who had been exposed to COVID-19. Both conserved end residues are part of each CDR3. D genes are given only for firm matches. Clone size is stated in some rows and not others, as once, few, many or a class when expanded.

clone size	D gene	V gene	J gene	CDR3 protein	CDR3 DNA
.	.	TRBV7-8	TRBJ1-2	CASSLGGGGSANYGYTF	TGTGCCAGCAGCTTAGGGGGTGGGGGCAGCGCGAACTATGGCTACACCTTC
.	.	TRBV7-6	TRBJ1-1	CASSLEGRTTEAFF	TGTGCCAGCAGCTTAGAGGGGAGGACCACTGAAGCTTTCTTT
.	.	TRBV6-5	TRBJ2-5	CASSYTQRRETQYF	TGTGCCAGCAGTTACACTCAGCGGCGAGAGACCCAGTACTTC
once	TRBD1	TRBV20-1	TRBJ1-2	CSAPPGGGYTF	TGCAGTGCCCCCCCAGGGGGTGGCTACACCTTC
.	TRBD1	TRBV4-3	TRBJ1-1	CASSHILQGTSNTEAFF	TGCGCCAGCAGCCATATCCTACAGGGGACCTCGAACACTGAAGCTTTCTTT
.	TRBD1	TRBV5-1	TRBJ1-3	CASGEPGTGALSGNTIYF	TGCGCCAGCGGCGAACCCGGGACAGGCGCTCTCTCTGGAAACACCATATATTTT
once	.	TRBV7-2	TRBJ2-7	CASSLVWGAYEQYF	TGTGCCAGCAGCTTAGTGTGGGGCGCCTATGAGCAGTACTTC
few	TRBD1	TRBV4-3	TRBJ1-2	CASSQGDRVDYGYTF	TGCGCCAGCAGCCAAGGGGACAGGGTGGACTATGGCTACACCTTC
.	TRBD1	TRBV6-5	TRBJ1-1	CASTLGQGITEAFF	TGTGCCAGCACCCTCGGACAGGGCATCACTGAAGCTTTCTTT
.	.	TRBV12-5	TRBJ2-1	CASGLVLNEINEQFF	TGTGCTAGTGGTTTGGTACTTAATGAGATCAATGAGCAGTTCTTC
.	.	TRBV2	TRBJ1-3	CASHRTASGNTIYF	TGTGCCAGCCACAGGACGGCCTCTGGAAACACCATATATTTT
.	.	TRBV6-5	TRBJ1-1	CASRTTQRGTEAFF	TGTGCCAGCAGAACCACACAGCGAGGGACTGAAGCTTTCTTT
.	TRBD2	TRBV23-1	TRBJ2-3	CASSQPGGPADTQYF	TGCGCCAGCAGCCAACCGGGGGGGCCTGCAGATACGCAGTATTTT
.	.	TRBV19	TRBJ1-2	CASSIGKVAGLNYGYTF	TGTGCCAGTAGTATCGGAAAGGTGGCAGGACTAAACTATGGCTACACCTTC
.	.	TRBV6-1	TRBJ1-2	CASSEDSRYGYTF	TGTGCCAGCAGTGAGGACAGTCGCTATGGCTACACCTTC
.	.	TRBV2	TRBJ1-2	CASNMEGSYGYTF	TGTGCCAGCAATATGGAGGGTTCCTATGGCTACACCTTC
.	.	TRBV27	TRBJ1-1	CASSSRGKAFF	TGTGCCAGCAGTTCACGCGGGAAAGCTTTCTTT
.	.	TRBV6-1	TRBJ1-6	CASSDGVKVHSPLHF	TGTGCCAGCAGTGACGGAGTAAAGGTCCATTCACCCCTCCACTTT
.	.	TRBV4-1	TRBJ2-5	CASSQDLVWETQYF	TGCGCCAGCAGCCAAGATCTAGTTTGGGAGACCCAGTACTTC
few	.	TRBV25-1	TRBJ1-2	CASSEMEGVYGYTF	TGTGCCAGCAGTGAAATGGAAGGGGTCTATGGCTACACCTTC
.	TRBD2	TRBV19	TRBJ2-5	CASRLAGGEIQETQYF	TGTGCCAGTAGACTAGCGGGGGGTGAAATCCAAGAGACCCAGTACTTC
.	TRBD2	TRBV19	TRBJ2-4	CASLMGGGGENIQYF	TGTGCCAGCCTTATGGGTGGCGGGGGGGAAAACATTCAGTACTTC
.	TRBD2	TRBV9	TRBJ2-3	CASSELAGGPDTQYF	TGTGCCAGCAGTGAGCTAGCGGGGGGGCCAGATACGCAGTATTTT
once	.	TRBV29-1	TRBJ2-7	CSVLTVSAYEQYF	TGCAGCGTTTTGACAGTAAGCGCCTACGAGCAGTACTTC
.	.	TRBV9	TRBJ1-1	CASSKEQGWGGNTEAFF	TGTGCCAGCAGTAAAGAACAGGGCTGGGGTGGGAACACTGAAGCTTTCTTT
.	.	TRBV5-5	TRBJ1-4	CASSLGGGSGEKLFF	TGTGCCAGCAGCTTGGGAGGAGGATCGGGCGAAAAACTGTTTTTT
.	TRBD1	TRBV19	TRBJ2-2	CATRTGGGSNTGELFF	TGTGCCACAAGGACAGGGGGCGGATCGAACACCGGGGAGCTGTTTTTT
.	TRBD1	TRBV7-2	TRBJ1-2	CASSAGTEVSNYGYTF	TGTGCCAGCAGCGCCGGGACAGAGGTCTCTAACTATGGCTACACCTTC
few	.	TRBV19	TRBJ1-2	CASSGRKRSNYGYTF	TGTGCCAGTAGTGGCCGCAAAAGGAGTAACTATGGCTACACCTTC